A selection of T cell receptor beta chains follows, all from one sample in a study of blood T cells in healthy people across ages. TCRdb re-analysed the 5' RACE reads in MiXCR, keeping a single row per CDR3 protein. This table has 730,000 or so distinct CDR3 sequences, 40% to 50% appearing once. The material sequenced was blood. All receptors derive from a man aged 80 or over in good health. Both conserved end residues are part of each CDR3. D genes are given only for firm matches. A clone size is listed for some rows: how often the clone was seen (once, few, many), or a class if it is expanded.

J: TRBJ2-1; V: TRBV11-3; D: NA; size: many; DNA: TGTGCCAGCAGCCCGTATAGGGTGGGGGCAAATGAGCAGTTCTTC; CDR3: CASSPYRVGANEQFF
J: TRBJ2-7; V: TRBV20-1; D: TRBD2; size: once; DNA: TGCAGTGCTACGGGGCTAGCGGTGTACGAGCAGTACTTC; CDR3: CSATGLAVYEQYF
J: TRBJ2-2; V: TRBV4-1; D: NA; size: NA; DNA: TGCGCCAGCAGCCAAAGACAGGCTTCCGGGGAGCTGTTTTTT; CDR3: CASSQRQASGELFF
J: TRBJ2-5; V: TRBV30; D: TRBD2; size: NA; DNA: TGTGCCTGGCGGACTAGCGGGAACCAAGAGACCCAGTACTTC; CDR3: CAWRTSGNQETQYF
J: TRBJ2-7; V: TRBV6-6; D: NA; size: NA; DNA: TGTGCCAGCAGTTACTTGACCGGCCCCCTCTCCTACGAGCAGTACTTC; CDR3: CASSYLTGPLSYEQYF
J: TRBJ2-5; V: TRBV15; D: NA; size: NA; DNA: TGTGCCACCAGCAAGACAGGGAGGCCTGCCCAAGAGACCCAGTACTTC; CDR3: CATSKTGRPAQETQYF
J: TRBJ2-6; V: TRBV6-2/TRBV6-3; D: NA; size: few; DNA: TGTGCCAGCAGTTCACTCATCCGGACCGGGGCCAACGTCCTGACTTTC; CDR3: CASSSLIRTGANVLTF
J: TRBJ1-2; V: TRBV28; D: TRBD1; size: NA; DNA: TGTGCCAGCAGTTTTGACAGGGGGGTGGGGTATGGCTACACCTTC; CDR3: CASSFDRGVGYGYTF
J: TRBJ2-5; V: TRBV7-9; D: NA; size: NA; DNA: TGTGCCAGCAGCTCTAAGGTCCTACAAGAGACCCAGTACTTC; CDR3: CASSSKVLQETQYF
J: TRBJ2-1; V: TRBV10-1; D: TRBD2; size: NA; DNA: TGCGCCAGCAGTGAGAGCGGGGGCGAAACCTACAATGAGCAGTTCTTC; CDR3: CASSESGGETYNEQFF
J: TRBJ2-3; V: TRBV6-2/TRBV6-3; D: TRBD2; size: NA; DNA: TGTGCCAGCAGTTCAAGCGGGGGGGCCCTAGAGTTTGATACGCAGTATTTT; CDR3: CASSSSGGALEFDTQYF
J: TRBJ2-2; V: TRBV7-2; D: NA; size: NA; DNA: TGTGCCTCTGGGGGGGGGCGCACCGGGGAGCTGTTTTTT; CDR3: CASGGGRTGELFF
J: TRBJ2-7; V: TRBV5-1; D: TRBD2; size: NA; DNA: TGCGCCAGCAGCCAAGACAGCGGGAGATATTACGAGCAGTACTTC; CDR3: CASSQDSGRYYEQYF
J: TRBJ2-3; V: TRBV7-2; D: TRBD2; size: NA; DNA: TGTGCCAGCAGCCGATCCGGGACTATGCAGGATACGCAGTATTTT; CDR3: CASSRSGTMQDTQYF
J: TRBJ2-7; V: TRBV18; D: TRBD1; size: NA; DNA: TGTGCCAGCTCACAAGGACAGGGGGATACCTACGAGCAGTACTTC; CDR3: CASSQGQGDTYEQYF
J: TRBJ2-7; V: TRBV5-1; D: TRBD1; size: NA; DNA: TGCGCCAGCAGAAGTGGGACAGCTCCCTCCTACGAGCAGTACTTC; CDR3: CASRSGTAPSYEQYF
J: TRBJ2-1; V: TRBV9; D: NA; size: few; DNA: TGTGCCAGCAGTTTGGTCGGAGAGACCCAGTTCTTC; CDR3: CASSLVGETQFF
J: TRBJ2-7; V: TRBV2; D: TRBD1; size: NA; DNA: TGTGCCAGCAGTGAAGGACAGGGGGCCTACAATGAGCAGTACTTC; CDR3: CASSEGQGAYNEQYF
J: TRBJ2-7; V: TRBV5-1; D: TRBD1; size: NA; DNA: TGCGCCAGCAACCCGGGACAGGTAACCTACGAGCAGTACTTC; CDR3: CASNPGQVTYEQYF
J: TRBJ2-1; V: TRBV30; D: NA; size: few; DNA: TGTGCCTGGAGCCGACTAGTCAATGAGCAGTTCTTC; CDR3: CAWSRLVNEQFF
J: TRBJ2-1; V: TRBV10-1; D: TRBD2; size: NA; DNA: TGCGCCAGCAGTGAGTCTTGGCCAGCGGGAGTCCACAATGAGCAGTTCTTC; CDR3: CASSESWPAGVHNEQFF
J: TRBJ2-7; V: TRBV30; D: TRBD2; size: few; DNA: TGTGCCTGGAGTGTATTTCCCCACTATAGCGGGGCTAGCGAGCAGTACTTC; CDR3: CAWSVFPHYSGASEQYF
J: TRBJ2-3; V: TRBV20-1; D: NA; size: NA; DNA: TGCAGTGCTAGAGATCGCGCCAGGGGCACAGATACGCAGTATTTT; CDR3: CSARDRARGTDTQYF
J: TRBJ2-7; V: TRBV6-5; D: TRBD1; size: few; DNA: TGTGCCAGCAGTTCGGACAGGGTCCGCGAGCAGTACTTC; CDR3: CASSSDRVREQYF
J: TRBJ2-3; V: TRBV20-1; D: TRBD2; size: many; DNA: TGCAGCGGGACCGGGACTAGCGGGGACACAGATACGCAGTATTTT; CDR3: CSGTGTSGDTDTQYF
J: TRBJ2-1; V: TRBV20-1; D: NA; size: few; DNA: TGCAGTGCCCCCGGACAGATGAGCTACAATGAGCAGTTCTTC; CDR3: CSAPGQMSYNEQFF
J: TRBJ1-2; V: TRBV27; D: TRBD1; size: few; DNA: TGTGCCAGCAGTTTCCGGGACAGCTATGGCTACACCTTC; CDR3: CASSFRDSYGYTF
J: TRBJ2-7; V: TRBV2; D: NA; size: few; DNA: TGTGCCACCCTTAAGGACGGTGCCTACGAGCAGTACTTC; CDR3: CATLKDGAYEQYF
J: TRBJ2-2; V: TRBV5-1; D: TRBD1; size: NA; DNA: TGCGCCAGCAGCCCTAATGAGGACAGGGGGCGGATGAACACCGGGGAGCTGTTTTTT; CDR3: CASSPNEDRGRMNTGELFF
J: TRBJ1-1; V: TRBV7-9; D: TRBD1; size: NA; DNA: TGTGCCAGCAGCTTAGTGTCAGGGGGCCTTGGGAACACTGAAGCTTTCTTT; CDR3: CASSLVSGGLGNTEAFF
J: TRBJ1-1; V: TRBV21-1; D: NA; size: NA; DNA: TGTGCCAGCAGCAATCTTGCAACAAGCAACACTGAAGCTTTCTTT; CDR3: CASSNLATSNTEAFF
J: TRBJ2-5; V: TRBV29-1; D: TRBD1; size: NA; DNA: TGCAGCGTTGAGAGGGACAGGGGATCTACCCAGTACTTC; CDR3: CSVERDRGSTQYF
J: TRBJ2-7; V: TRBV28; D: NA; size: few; DNA: TGTGCCAGCAGTGCCCCCAGAGGGGGTTACTACGAGCAGTACTTC; CDR3: CASSAPRGGYYEQYF
J: TRBJ2-1; V: TRBV5-1; D: NA; size: NA; DNA: TGCGCCAGCAGCTTGGGCATTTTGAGCTCCTACAATGAGCAGTTCTTC; CDR3: CASSLGILSSYNEQFF
J: TRBJ1-1; V: TRBV6-1; D: NA; size: NA; DNA: TGTGCCAGCAGTGCTTACTCGAACACTGAAGCTTCCTTT; CDR3: CASSAYSNTEASF
J: TRBJ2-7; V: TRBV20-1; D: NA; size: few; DNA: TGCAGTGCTAGAGTAGGATCCGCCTACGAGCAGTACTTC; CDR3: CSARVGSAYEQYF
J: TRBJ2-5; V: TRBV7-2; D: NA; size: NA; DNA: TGTGCCAGCAGCTTAAGGGGACTGGGACAAGAGACCCAGTACTTC; CDR3: CASSLRGLGQETQYF
J: TRBJ2-6; V: TRBV6-1; D: NA; size: NA; DNA: TGTGCCAGCCTCCTGTTAGGGTCTGGGGCCAACGTCCTGACTTTC; CDR3: CASLLLGSGANVLTF
J: TRBJ2-7; V: TRBV4-3; D: TRBD2; size: few; DNA: TGCGCCAGCAGCCGGAATCTAGCGGGAGTCGCCTACGAGCAGTACTTC; CDR3: CASSRNLAGVAYEQYF
J: TRBJ2-3; V: TRBV12-3/TRBV12-4; D: TRBD2; size: few; DNA: TGTGCCAGCACCTGGCGGGGGAGGGATACGCAGTATTTT; CDR3: CASTWRGRDTQYF
J: TRBJ2-7; V: TRBV6-5; D: TRBD1; size: NA; DNA: TGTGCCAGCAGCCAAGGGACAGGGGGCAAAGACGAGCAGTACTTC; CDR3: CASSQGTGGKDEQYF
J: TRBJ2-3; V: TRBV24-1; D: NA; size: NA; DNA: TGTGCCACCAGTGACGCAAGGACCGCCAACACAGATACGCAGTATTTT; CDR3: CATSDARTANTDTQYF
J: TRBJ2-1; V: TRBV29-1; D: TRBD2; size: NA; DNA: TGCAGCGTTGAAGCTAGCGGCCCTTACAATGAGCAGTTCTTC; CDR3: CSVEASGPYNEQFF
J: TRBJ2-3; V: TRBV14; D: NA; size: NA; DNA: TGTGCCAGCAGCCAAGACCTAGGAGGATCTCCGCAGTATTTT; CDR3: CASSQDLGGSPQYF
J: TRBJ1-5; V: TRBV12-3/TRBV12-4; D: NA; size: few; DNA: TGTGCCAGCTGTTCCCAGGCTAGCAATCAGCCCCAGCATTTT; CDR3: CASCSQASNQPQHF
J: TRBJ2-4; V: TRBV20-1; D: NA; size: NA; DNA: TGCAGTGCGGGCGGGGAGATAGGAGAGGCCCAGTACTTC; CDR3: CSAGGEIGEAQYF
J: TRBJ2-3; V: TRBV2; D: NA; size: few; DNA: TGTGCCAGCCTAAGGGGGGCACCTAAGGTAGATACGCAGTATTTT; CDR3: CASLRGAPKVDTQYF